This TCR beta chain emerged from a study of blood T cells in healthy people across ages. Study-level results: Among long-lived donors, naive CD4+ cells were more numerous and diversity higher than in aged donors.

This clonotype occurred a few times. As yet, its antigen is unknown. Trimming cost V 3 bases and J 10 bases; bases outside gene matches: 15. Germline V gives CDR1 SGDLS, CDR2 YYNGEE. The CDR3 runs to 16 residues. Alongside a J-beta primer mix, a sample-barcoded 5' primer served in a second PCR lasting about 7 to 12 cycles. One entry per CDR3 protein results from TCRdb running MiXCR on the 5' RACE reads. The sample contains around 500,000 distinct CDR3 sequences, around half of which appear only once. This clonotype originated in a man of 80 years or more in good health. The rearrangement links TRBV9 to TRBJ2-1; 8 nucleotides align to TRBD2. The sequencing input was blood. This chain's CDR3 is CASSAAGTGTRGEQFF. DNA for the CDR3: TGTGCCAGCAGCGCCGCCGGAACCGGGACTAGGGGCGAGCAGTTCTTC.